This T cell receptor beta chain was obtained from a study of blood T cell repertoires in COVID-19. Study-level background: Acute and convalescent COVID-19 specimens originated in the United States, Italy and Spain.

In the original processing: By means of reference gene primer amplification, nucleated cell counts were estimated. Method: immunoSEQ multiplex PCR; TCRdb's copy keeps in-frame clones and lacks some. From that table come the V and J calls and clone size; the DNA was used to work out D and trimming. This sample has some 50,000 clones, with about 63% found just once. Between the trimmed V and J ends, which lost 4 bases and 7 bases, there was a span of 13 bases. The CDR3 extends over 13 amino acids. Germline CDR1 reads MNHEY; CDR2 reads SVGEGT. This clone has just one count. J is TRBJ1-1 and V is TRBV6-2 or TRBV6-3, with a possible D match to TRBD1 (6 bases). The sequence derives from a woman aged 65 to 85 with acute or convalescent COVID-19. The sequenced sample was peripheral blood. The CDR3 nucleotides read TGTGCCAGCAGTTTACCAGGGGCCCTTGAAGCTTTCTTT. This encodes CASSLPGALEAFF.